This TCR beta chain was sequenced during a study of blood T cell repertoires in COVID-19. In the study overall: Samples of COVID-19 (acute and convalescent) were obtained from the United States, Italy and Spain. Nucleic acid was either cDNA or gDNA, and it came from T cells, B-cell-depleted T cells, or PBMCs.

The CDR3 consists of 15 residues. The ends were cut back, 3 bases at V and 2 bases at J, with 11 bases in the middle. Looked up from germline, CDR1 is MNHEY and CDR2 is SVGEGT. In the original workflow: From reference gene primer amplification, estimates of nucleated cell counts were derived. Sequenced by immunoSEQ multiplex PCR; TCRdb stores in-frame clones only, minus some. D and trimming come from the DNA, and the V and J calls and clone size come from that table. The table lists about 88,000 clones, roughly 84% of them singletons. The V call is TRBV6-2 or TRBV6-3, the J call TRBJ2-1; D is uncertain. Specimen: peripheral blood. The receptor was isolated from a woman older than 75 with acute or convalescent COVID-19. For the CDR3, the DNA is TGTGCCAGCAGTTATAAGCCTTTCGCCTACAATGAGCAGTTCTTC. As protein: CASSYKPFAYNEQFF.